The rows below give T cell receptor beta chains drawn from one sample of a study of blood T cell repertoires in COVID-19. Produced via immunoSEQ multiplex PCR; TCRdb's table is partial and in-frame only. This sample has some 200,000 clones, with roughly 86% found just once. The sample consisted of PBMCs or T cells enriched from blood (not recorded which). These receptors originate from a man aged 18 to 29 with acute COVID-19. CDR3s include the opening cysteine and the closing phenylalanine or tryptophan. Fields, in order: V gene, clone size, J gene, CDR3 protein. The size entry is marked missing in some rows and otherwise reads once, few, many or a size class.

v_gene: TRBV19; abundance: .; j_gene: TRBJ2-3; CDR3aa: CASSMARGTDTQYF
v_gene: TRBV4-3; abundance: .; j_gene: TRBJ2-1; CDR3aa: CASSQEGTSLSYNEQFF
v_gene: TRBV25-1; abundance: .; j_gene: TRBJ1-3; CDR3aa: CASSYGQGNSGNTIYF
v_gene: TRBV30; abundance: .; j_gene: TRBJ1-1; CDR3aa: CAWTIMRAEAFF
v_gene: TRBV7-2; abundance: once; j_gene: TRBJ2-3; CDR3aa: CARLLRGPFCSDTQYF
v_gene: TRBV7-8; abundance: .; j_gene: TRBJ2-7; CDR3aa: CASSSSGTSYEQYF
v_gene: TRBV11-3; abundance: .; j_gene: TRBJ2-2; CDR3aa: CASSSPRAGDGTGELFF
v_gene: TRBV4-2; abundance: .; j_gene: TRBJ2-2; CDR3aa: CASSQEGGSGTGELFF
v_gene: TRBV2; abundance: .; j_gene: TRBJ1-5; CDR3aa: CASTGGFSNQPQHF
v_gene: TRBV30; abundance: .; j_gene: TRBJ2-3; CDR3aa: CALDRSTDTQYF
v_gene: TRBV28; abundance: .; j_gene: TRBJ2-4; CDR3aa: CASSLGLGPAKNIQYF
v_gene: TRBV12-5; abundance: .; j_gene: TRBJ1-1; CDR3aa: CASGLVVVGQRKHNTEAFF
v_gene: TRBV10-1; abundance: .; j_gene: TRBJ2-7; CDR3aa: CASSEEGGLYEQYF
v_gene: TRBV7-9; abundance: .; j_gene: TRBJ1-2; CDR3aa: CASSLAGTDYGYTF
v_gene: TRBV11-2; abundance: .; j_gene: TRBJ1-3; CDR3aa: CASSLLIHPGNTIYF
v_gene: TRBV11-2; abundance: .; j_gene: TRBJ2-7; CDR3aa: CASTSDPGLAFEQYF
v_gene: TRBV5-1; abundance: .; j_gene: TRBJ1-5; CDR3aa: CASSFFPGDRQPQHF
v_gene: TRBV5-5; abundance: .; j_gene: TRBJ1-6; CDR3aa: CASSWGDRNSPLHF
v_gene: TRBV6-5; abundance: many; j_gene: TRBJ2-7; CDR3aa: CASGTHSYEQYF
v_gene: TRBV28; abundance: .; j_gene: TRBJ1-5; CDR3aa: CASRRQYNQPQHF